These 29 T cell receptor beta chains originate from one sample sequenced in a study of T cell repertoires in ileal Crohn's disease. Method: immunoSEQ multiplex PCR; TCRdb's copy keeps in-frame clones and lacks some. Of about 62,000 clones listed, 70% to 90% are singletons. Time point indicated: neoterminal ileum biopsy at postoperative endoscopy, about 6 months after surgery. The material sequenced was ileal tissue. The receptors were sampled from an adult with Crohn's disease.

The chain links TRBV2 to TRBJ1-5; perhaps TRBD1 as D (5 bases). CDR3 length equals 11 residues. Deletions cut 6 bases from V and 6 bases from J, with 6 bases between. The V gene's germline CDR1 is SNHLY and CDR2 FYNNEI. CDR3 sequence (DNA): TGTGCCAGCAGCGGGGGTCAGCCCCAGCATTTT. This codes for CASSGGQPQHF.

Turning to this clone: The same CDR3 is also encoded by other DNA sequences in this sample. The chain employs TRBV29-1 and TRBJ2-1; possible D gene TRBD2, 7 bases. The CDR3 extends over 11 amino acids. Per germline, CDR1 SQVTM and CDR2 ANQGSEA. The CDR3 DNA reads TGCAGTGGGGGGGGGCGGAATGAGCAGTTCTTC. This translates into CSGGGRNEQFF.

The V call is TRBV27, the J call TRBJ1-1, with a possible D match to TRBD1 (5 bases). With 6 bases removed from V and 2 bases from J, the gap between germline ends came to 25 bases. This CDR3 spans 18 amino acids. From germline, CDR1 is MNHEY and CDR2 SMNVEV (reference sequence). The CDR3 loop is CASRVPTGRGGDNTEAFF. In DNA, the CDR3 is TGTGCCAGCAGAGTACCCACAGGTAGGGGAGGTGACAACACTGAAGCTTTCTTT.

The CDR3 DNA reads TGTGCCAGCAGTTACCTCGGGGGAGGGGGTGCTTTCTTT. Amino acids: CASSYLGGGGAFF. V gene TRBV6-6 combines with J gene TRBJ1-1; D possibly corresponds to TRBD1 (6 bases). V lost 2 bases to trimming and J lost 11 bases, with 15 bases between them. CDR3 size: 13 residues. The V gene's germline CDR1 is MNHNY and CDR2 SVGAGI (reference sequence).

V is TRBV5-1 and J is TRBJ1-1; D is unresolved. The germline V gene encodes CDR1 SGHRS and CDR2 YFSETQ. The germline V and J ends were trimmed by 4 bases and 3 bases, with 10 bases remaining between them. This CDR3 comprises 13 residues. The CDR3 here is CASSDIPDTEAFF. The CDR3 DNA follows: TGCGCCAGCAGCGACATCCCCGACACTGAAGCTTTCTTT.

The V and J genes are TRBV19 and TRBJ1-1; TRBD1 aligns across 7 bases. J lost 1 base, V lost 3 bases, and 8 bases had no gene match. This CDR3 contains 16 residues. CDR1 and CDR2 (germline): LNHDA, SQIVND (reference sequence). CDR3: CASSIRDRSKNTEAFF. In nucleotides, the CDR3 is TGTGCCAGTAGTATTAGGGACAGAAGTAAGAACACTGAAGCTTTCTTT.

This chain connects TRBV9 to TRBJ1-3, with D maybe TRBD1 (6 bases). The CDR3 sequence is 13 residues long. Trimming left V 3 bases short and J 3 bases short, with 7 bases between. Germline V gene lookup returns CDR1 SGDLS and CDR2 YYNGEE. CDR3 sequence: CASSGTVGNTIYF. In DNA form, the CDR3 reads TGTGCCAGCAGCGGGACAGTTGGAAACACCATATATTTT.

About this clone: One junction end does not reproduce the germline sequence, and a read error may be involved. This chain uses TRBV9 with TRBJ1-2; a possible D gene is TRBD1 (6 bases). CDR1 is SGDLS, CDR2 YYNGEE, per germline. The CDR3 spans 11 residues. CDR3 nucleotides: TGTGCCAGCAGCGTGGGGGGGCCCTCGAACTTC. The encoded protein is CASSVGGPSNF.

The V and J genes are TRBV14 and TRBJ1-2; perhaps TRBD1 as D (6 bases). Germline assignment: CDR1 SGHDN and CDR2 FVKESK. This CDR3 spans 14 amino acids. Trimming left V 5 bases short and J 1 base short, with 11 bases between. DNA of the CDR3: TGTGCCAGCAGCAAGAGGGGGTTTAACTATGGCTACACCTTC. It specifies CASSKRGFNYGYTF.

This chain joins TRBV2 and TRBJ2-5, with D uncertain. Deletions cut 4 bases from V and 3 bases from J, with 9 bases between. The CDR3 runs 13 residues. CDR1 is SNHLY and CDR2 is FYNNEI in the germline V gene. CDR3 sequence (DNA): TGTGCCAGCAGTGGTGATAGCAAAGAGACCCAGTACTTC. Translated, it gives CASSGDSKETQYF.

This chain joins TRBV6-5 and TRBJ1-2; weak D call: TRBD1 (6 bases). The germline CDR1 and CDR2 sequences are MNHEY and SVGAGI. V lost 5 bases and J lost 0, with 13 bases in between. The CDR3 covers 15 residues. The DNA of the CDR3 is TGTGCCAGCAGTCCACTGACAGGAGCTAACTATGGCTACACCTTC. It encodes CASSPLTGANYGYTF.

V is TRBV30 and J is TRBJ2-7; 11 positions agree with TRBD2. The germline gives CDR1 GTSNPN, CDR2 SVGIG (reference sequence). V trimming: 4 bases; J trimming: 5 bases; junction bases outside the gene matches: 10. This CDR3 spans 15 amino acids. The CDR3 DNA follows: TGTGCCTGGATTAGAACTAGCGGGAGCGTCCACGAGCAGTACTTC. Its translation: CAWIRTSGSVHEQYF. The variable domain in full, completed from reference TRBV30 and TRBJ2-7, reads SQTIHQWPATLVQPVGSPLSLECTVEGTSNPNLYWYRQAAGRGLQLLFYSVGIGQISSEVPQNLSASRPQDRQFILSSKKLLLSDSGFYLCAWIRTSGSVHEQYFGPGTRLTVT.

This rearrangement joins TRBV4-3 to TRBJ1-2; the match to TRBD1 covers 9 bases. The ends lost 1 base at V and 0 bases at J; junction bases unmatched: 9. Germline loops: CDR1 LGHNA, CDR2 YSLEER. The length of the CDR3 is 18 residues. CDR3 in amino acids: CASSQVSLQGAANYGYTF. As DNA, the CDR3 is TGCGCCAGCAGCCAAGTTAGCTTACAGGGGGCAGCTAACTATGGCTACACCTTC.

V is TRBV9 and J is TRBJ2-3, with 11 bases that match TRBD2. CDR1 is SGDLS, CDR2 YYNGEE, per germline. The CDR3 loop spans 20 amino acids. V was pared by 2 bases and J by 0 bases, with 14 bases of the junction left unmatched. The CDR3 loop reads CASSVFSGTSGATSTDTQYF. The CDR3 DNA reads TGTGCCAGCAGCGTCTTTTCCGGGACTAGCGGCGCTACTAGCACAGATACGCAGTATTTT.

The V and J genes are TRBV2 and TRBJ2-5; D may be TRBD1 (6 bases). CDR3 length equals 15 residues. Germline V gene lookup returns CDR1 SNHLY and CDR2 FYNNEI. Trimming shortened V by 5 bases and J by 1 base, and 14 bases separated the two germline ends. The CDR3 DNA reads TGTGCCAGCAGTTCAGGGGAACGGGGCCAAGAGACCCAGTACTTC. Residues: CASSSGERGQETQYF.

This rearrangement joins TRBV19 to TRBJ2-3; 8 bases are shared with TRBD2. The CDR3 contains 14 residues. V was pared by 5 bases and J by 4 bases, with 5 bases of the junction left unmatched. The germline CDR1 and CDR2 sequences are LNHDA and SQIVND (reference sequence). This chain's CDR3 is CASSGGGPADTQYF. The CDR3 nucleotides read TGTGCCAGTAGTGGCGGGGGGCCCGCAGATACGCAGTATTTT. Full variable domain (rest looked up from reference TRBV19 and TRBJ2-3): DGGITQSPKYLFRKEGQNVTLSCEQNLNHDAMYWYRQDPGQGLRLIYYSQIVNDFQKGDIAEGYSVSREKKESFPLTVTSAQKNPTAFYLCASSGGGPADTQYFGPGTRLTVL.

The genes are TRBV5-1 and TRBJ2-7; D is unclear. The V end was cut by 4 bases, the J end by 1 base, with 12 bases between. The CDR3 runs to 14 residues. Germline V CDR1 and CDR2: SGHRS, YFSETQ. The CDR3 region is CASSRSASSYEQYF. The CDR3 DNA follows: TGCGCCAGCAGCCGCTCCGCTAGTTCCTACGAGCAGTACTTC.

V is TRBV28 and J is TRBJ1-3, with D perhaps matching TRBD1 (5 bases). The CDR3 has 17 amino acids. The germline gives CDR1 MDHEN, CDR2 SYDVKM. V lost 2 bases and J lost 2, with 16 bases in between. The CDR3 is CASSLIQGSLAGNTIYF. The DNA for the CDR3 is TGTGCCAGCAGTTTAATCCAGGGAAGTTTGGCTGGAAACACCATATATTTT.

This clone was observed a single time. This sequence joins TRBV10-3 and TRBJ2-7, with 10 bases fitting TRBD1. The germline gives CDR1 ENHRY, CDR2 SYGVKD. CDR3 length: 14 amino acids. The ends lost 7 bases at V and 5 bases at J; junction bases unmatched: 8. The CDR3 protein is CAIKDDRGQNEQYV. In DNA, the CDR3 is TGTGCCATCAAGGACGACAGGGGGCAGAACGAGCAGTACGTC.

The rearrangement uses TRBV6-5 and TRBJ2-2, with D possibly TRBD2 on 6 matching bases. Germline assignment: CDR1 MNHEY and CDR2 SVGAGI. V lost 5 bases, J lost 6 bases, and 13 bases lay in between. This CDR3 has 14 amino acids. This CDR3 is CASSPDWGAGELFF. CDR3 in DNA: TGTGCCAGCAGTCCGGACTGGGGGGCCGGGGAGCTGTTTTTT.

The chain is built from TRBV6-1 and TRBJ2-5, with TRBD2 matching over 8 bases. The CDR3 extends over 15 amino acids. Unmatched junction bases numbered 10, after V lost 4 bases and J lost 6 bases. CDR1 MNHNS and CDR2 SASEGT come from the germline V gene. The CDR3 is CASSGITGGPKTQYF. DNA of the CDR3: TGTGCCAGCAGTGGTATTACGGGGGGGCCGAAGACCCAGTACTTC.

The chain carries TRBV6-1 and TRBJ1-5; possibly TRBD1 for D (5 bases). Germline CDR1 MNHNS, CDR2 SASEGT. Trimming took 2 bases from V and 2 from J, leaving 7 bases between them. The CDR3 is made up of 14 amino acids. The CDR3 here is CASSEWGGNQPQHF. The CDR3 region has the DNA TGTGCCAGCAGTGAATGGGGGGGCAATCAGCCCCAGCATTTT.

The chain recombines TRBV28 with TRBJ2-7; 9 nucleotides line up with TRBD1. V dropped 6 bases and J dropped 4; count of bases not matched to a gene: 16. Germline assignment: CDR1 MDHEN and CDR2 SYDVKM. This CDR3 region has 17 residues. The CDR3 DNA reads TGTGCCAGCAGAAGAAGGGGCGGGACAGGGATGGGGTACGAGCAGTACGTC. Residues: CASRRRGGTGMGYEQYV.

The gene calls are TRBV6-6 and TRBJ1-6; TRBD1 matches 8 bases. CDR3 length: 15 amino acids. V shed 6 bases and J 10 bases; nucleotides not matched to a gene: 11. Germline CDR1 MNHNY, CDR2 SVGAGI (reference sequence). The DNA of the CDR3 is TGTGCCAGCAGCCCACGACAGGGGTTCAGATCACCCCTCCACTTT. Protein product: CASSPRQGFRSPLHF.

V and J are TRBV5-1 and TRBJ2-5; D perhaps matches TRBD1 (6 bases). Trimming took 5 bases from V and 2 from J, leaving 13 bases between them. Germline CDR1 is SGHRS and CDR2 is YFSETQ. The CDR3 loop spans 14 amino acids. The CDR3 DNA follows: TGCGCCAGCAGATACAGGGCCAGTCAAGAGACCCAGTACTTC. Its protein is CASRYRASQETQYF.

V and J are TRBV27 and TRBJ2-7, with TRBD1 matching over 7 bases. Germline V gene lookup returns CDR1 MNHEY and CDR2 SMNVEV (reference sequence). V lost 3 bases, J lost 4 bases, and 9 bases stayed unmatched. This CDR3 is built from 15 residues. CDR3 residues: CASSFGQGVGYEQYV. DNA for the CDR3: TGTGCCAGCAGTTTTGGGCAGGGGGTAGGATACGAGCAGTACGTC.

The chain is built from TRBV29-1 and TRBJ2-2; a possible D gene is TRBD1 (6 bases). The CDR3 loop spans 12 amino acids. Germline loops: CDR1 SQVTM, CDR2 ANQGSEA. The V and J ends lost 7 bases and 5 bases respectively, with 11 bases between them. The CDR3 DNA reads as TGCAGCGCTCGGGACACGACCGGGGAGCTGTTTTTT. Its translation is CSARDTTGELFF.

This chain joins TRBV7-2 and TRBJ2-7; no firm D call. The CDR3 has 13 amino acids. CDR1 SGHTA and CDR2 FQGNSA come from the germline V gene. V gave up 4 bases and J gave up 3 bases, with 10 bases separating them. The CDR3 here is CASSSSQFYEQYF. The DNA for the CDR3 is TGTGCCAGCAGCTCCTCACAGTTCTACGAGCAGTACTTC.

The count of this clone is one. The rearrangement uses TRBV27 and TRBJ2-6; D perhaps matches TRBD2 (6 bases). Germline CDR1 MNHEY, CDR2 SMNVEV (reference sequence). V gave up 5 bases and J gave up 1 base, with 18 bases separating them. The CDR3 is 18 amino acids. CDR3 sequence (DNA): TGTGCCAGCAGTACCAGAACGGGAGCCGTATCTGGGGCCAACGTCCTGACTTTC. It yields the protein CASSTRTGAVSGANVLTF.